The 21 T cell receptor beta chains presented below share a single source sample, sequenced in a study of shared clonotypes between healthy human individuals (dated by TCRdb to 2019 to 2021). The library relied on the immunoSEQ multiplex PCR assay. Here the immuneACCESS table is served through TCRdb, limited to in-frame sequences with V and J called. Missing clones are a known gap in these copies; in checked studies unresolved V genes cover under half, and the rest lacks a known reason. In this sample the table shows some 1,900,000 clones, roughly 95% of which occur a single time. Around 1% of the sample rests with the top ten. CD8 naive samples were CD45RO-negative cells positively selected for CCR7, giving a CD45RA+CCR7+ population that excluded TemRA cells. Input material: naive CD8+ T cells sorted from blood. What this sample's cell subset or site label stands for: CD45RA+CCR7+. The receptors derive from a man aged 18 to 35 in good health.

The V call is TRBV5-6, the J call TRBJ2-1; D may be TRBD1 (5 bases). CDR1 and CDR2 (germline): SGHDT, YYEEEE. This CDR3 is built from 13 residues. V was shortened by 7 bases and J by 5 bases, with 13 bases between the two germline ends. The CDR3 loop reads CASCWGSDNEQFF. For the CDR3, the DNA is TGTGCCAGCTGCTGGGGCAGCGACAATGAGCAGTTCTTC.

In this sample, this clone turned up a few times. J is TRBJ2-2 and V is TRBV6-1, with 7 bases matching TRBD2. Germline CDR1 and CDR2: MNHNS and SASEGT. The CDR3 consists of 11 residues. J was trimmed by 6 bases and V by 11 bases; bases with no gene match: 3. The CDR3 is CAGRGAGELFF. CDR3 DNA: TGTGCCGGCCGGGGGGCCGGGGAGCTGTTTTTT.

J is TRBJ2-7 and V is TRBV5-4; D is perhaps TRBD2 (5 bases). This CDR3 comprises 16 residues. CDR1 and CDR2 (germline): SGHNT, YYREEE (reference sequence). Trimming pared 4 bases from V and 6 bases from J, leaving 23 bases between. The CDR3 sequence is CASSPRVSVGLVEQYF. The CDR3 bases are TGTGCCAGCAGCCCGCGGGTAAGCGTGGGTCTCGTCGAGCAGTACTTC.

This clone was seen a handful of times. In the same sample, other DNA sequences code for this CDR3. The chain employs TRBV9 and TRBJ2-3; D is unclear. V was pared by 0 bases and J by 5 bases, with 4 bases between. This CDR3 is 12 amino acids long. CDR1 is SGDLS and CDR2 is YYNGEE in the germline V gene. The DNA of the CDR3 is TGTGCCAGCAGCGTAGGAGGAGATACGCAGTATTTT. The encoded protein is CASSVGGDTQYF.

The chain has TRBV12-1 and TRBJ2-6; the table's D call, TRBD2, has no DNA check behind it. TRBV12-1 represents a pseudogene. This CDR3 contains 15 residues. The CDR3 region has the DNA TGTGCCAGCAGCTTTCGGGGGACTGGGGCCAACGTCCTGACTTTC. The encoded protein is CASSFRGTGANVLTF.

V gene TRBV21-1 combines with J gene TRBJ2-7; TRBD1, the table's D call, lacks a check against the DNA. TRBV21-1 is a pseudogene. This CDR3 has 16 amino acids. The CDR3 nucleotides are TGTGCCAGCAGTGTGAGACAGGGGGCTGGCGGCTACGAGCAGTACTTC. Amino acids: CASSVRQGAGGYEQYF.

Of note for this clone: The same CDR3 arises from other DNA sequences in this sample as well. This chain joins TRBV27 and TRBJ2-1; 13 nucleotides align to TRBD2. The germline V gene has CDR1 MNHEY and CDR2 SMNVEV (reference sequence). This CDR3 is 15 amino acids long. V was pared by 5 bases and J by 7 bases, with 5 bases of the junction left unmatched. This chain's CDR3 is CASSLGLAGINEQFF. The CDR3, as DNA: TGTGCCAGCAGTCTGGGACTAGCGGGAATTAATGAGCAGTTCTTC.

The V gene is TRBV15, the J gene TRBJ2-5, with D tentatively TRBD2 (6 bases). V was cut by 3 bases and J by 5 bases, with 16 bases left in between. Germline V gene lookup returns CDR1 LNHNV and CDR2 YYDKDF (reference sequence). The CDR3 is made up of 15 amino acids. The CDR3 is CATSRGPGGGETQYF. The CDR3 DNA reads TGTGCCACCAGCAGGGGCCCGGGCGGAGGGGAGACCCAGTACTTC.

CDR3 amino acids: CASSLVDYNSPLHF. In DNA, the CDR3 is TGTGCCAGCAGCTTAGTGGATTATAATTCACCCCTCCACTTT. This chain links TRBV7-8 with TRBJ1-6; D unclear. The CDR3 is 14 residues long. V lost 1 base to trimming and J lost 4 bases, with 5 bases between them. CDR1 is SGHVS and CDR2 is FQNEAQ in the germline V gene.

The chain carries TRBV5-3 and TRBJ1-5; 9 nucleotides line up with TRBD1. TRBV5-3 is sorted into the ORF group, with uncertain function. V was pared by 4 bases and J by 4 bases, with 6 bases of the junction left unmatched. The CDR3 has 15 residues. The CDR3 protein is CARSLDRGTNQPQHF. For the CDR3, the DNA is TGTGCCAGAAGCCTCGACAGGGGGACGAATCAGCCCCAGCATTTT.

The chain joins TRBV28 to TRBJ2-3; either TRBD1 or TRBD2 may fit D (5 bases each). The V gene lost 5 bases and the J gene lost 0 bases, with 18 bases spanning the gap. This CDR3 contains 17 residues. The germline CDR1 and CDR2 sequences are MDHEN and SYDVKM. This CDR3 is CASSTGESGLSTDTQYF. The CDR3 coding sequence is TGTGCCAGCAGTACTGGGGAATCGGGGCTAAGCACAGATACGCAGTATTTT.

The genes are TRBV25-1 and TRBJ2-5; D is unclear. The CDR3 has 12 residues. The germline CDR1 and CDR2 sequences are MGHDK and SYGVNS. Between the trimmed V and J ends, which lost 1 base and 5 bases, there was a span of 5 bases. CDR3 loop: CASSESRETQYF. In DNA form, the CDR3 reads TGTGCCAGCAGTGAATCGAGGGAGACCCAGTACTTC.

The rearrangement joins TRBV5-7 to TRBJ2-1; D possibly corresponds to TRBD1 (5 bases). TRBV5-7 is flagged as an ORF with uncertain function. The CDR3 covers 17 residues. Deletions cut 1 base from V and 1 base from J, with 15 bases between. CDR3 in DNA: TGTGCCAGCAGCTTGACGACAGTCTACTGTTCCTACAATGAGCAGTTCTTC. Its protein is CASSLTTVYCSYNEQFF.

The rearrangement uses TRBV6-5 and TRBJ2-1; 7 nucleotides match TRBD2. CDR1 is MNHEY, CDR2 SVGAGI, per germline. V shed 2 bases and J 4 bases; nucleotides not matched to a gene: 8. This CDR3 is built from 16 residues. The CDR3 is CASSYGSRGVYNEQFF. CDR3 nucleotides: TGTGCCAGCAGTTACGGTTCCCGGGGGGTTTACAATGAGCAGTTCTTC.

The chain employs TRBV4-1 and TRBJ1-6; D unclear. CDR3 length: 14 amino acids. Trimming cost V 0 bases and J 8 bases, with 8 bases left between them. The germline CDR1 and CDR2 sequences are MGHRA and YSYEKL. Written as DNA, the CDR3 is TGCGCCAGCAGCCAAGATACGTCGGATTCACCCCTCCACTTT. Translation gives CASSQDTSDSPLHF.

The rearrangement joins TRBV2 to TRBJ2-1; D gene ambiguous. The germline gives CDR1 SNHLY, CDR2 FYNNEI. The V end was cut by 6 bases, the J end by 9 bases, with 18 bases between. This CDR3 is 14 amino acids long. The CDR3: CASRERSVLSEQFF. CDR3 in DNA: TGTGCCAGCAGGGAAAGGAGCGTTCTCAGTGAGCAGTTCTTC.

As DNA, the CDR3 is TGCGCCAGCAGCGAACCTGGACAGGAGTCCTACAATGAGCAGTTCTTC. It specifies CASSEPGQESYNEQFF. The chain joins TRBV5-1 to TRBJ2-1; 7 nucleotides agree with TRBD1. V gave up 4 bases and J gave up 1 base; unmatched junction bases: 8. This CDR3 contains 16 residues. Per the germline V gene, CDR1 is SGHRS and CDR2 is YFSETQ.

The V call is TRBV13, the J call TRBJ2-3; D gene unclear. The CDR3 runs to 12 residues. The germline gives CDR1 PRHDT, CDR2 FYEKMQ (reference sequence). Trimming pared 0 bases from V and 5 bases from J, leaving 3 bases between. In DNA, the CDR3 is TGTGCCAGCAGCTTAGGGATAGATACGCAGTATTTT. It codes for CASSLGIDTQYF.

The chain recombines TRBV13 with TRBJ2-1; 8 nucleotides line up with TRBD1. In germline, CDR1 is PRHDT, CDR2 FYEKMQ (reference sequence). This CDR3 region has 17 residues. V was pared by 4 bases and J by 6 bases, with 14 bases of the junction left unmatched. As DNA, the CDR3 is TGTGCCAGCAGCTCCACCGACAGGGGCCCTAGGGCCAATGAGCAGTTCTTC. This codes for CASSSTDRGPRANEQFF.

CDR3 sequence: CASSQPYNEQFF. CDR3 DNA sequence: TGTGCCAGCAGCCAACCCTACAATGAGCAGTTCTTC. V and J are TRBV7-2 and TRBJ2-1, with D hard to call. The V and J ends lost 5 bases and 2 bases respectively, with 4 bases between them. CDR3 size: 12 residues. Germline CDR1 SGHTA, CDR2 FQGNSA.

Note on this clone: Germline and junction disagree at one end, which may indicate a read error. Other DNA sequences in the sample encode the same CDR3. The rearrangement links TRBV11-2 to TRBJ2-1, with unresolved D. The germline V gene encodes CDR1 SGHAT and CDR2 FQNNGV. The CDR3 totals 11 residues. DNA of the CDR3: TGTGCCAGCAGCCTAGACGATGAGCAGTTCTTC. Its translation is CASSLDDEQFF.